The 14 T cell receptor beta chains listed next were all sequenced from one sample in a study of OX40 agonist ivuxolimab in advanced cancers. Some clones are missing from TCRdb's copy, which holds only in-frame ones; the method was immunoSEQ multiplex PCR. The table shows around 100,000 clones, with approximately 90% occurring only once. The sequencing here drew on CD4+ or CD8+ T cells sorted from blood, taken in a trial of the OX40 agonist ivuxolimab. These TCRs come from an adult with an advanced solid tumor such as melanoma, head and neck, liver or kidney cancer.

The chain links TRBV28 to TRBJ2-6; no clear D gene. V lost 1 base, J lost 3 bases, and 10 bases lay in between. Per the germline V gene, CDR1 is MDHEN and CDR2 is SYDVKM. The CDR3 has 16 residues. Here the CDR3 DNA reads TGTGCCAGCAGTTTATCCCCGCCCCTTGGGGCCAACGTCCTGACTTTC. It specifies CASSLSPPLGANVLTF.

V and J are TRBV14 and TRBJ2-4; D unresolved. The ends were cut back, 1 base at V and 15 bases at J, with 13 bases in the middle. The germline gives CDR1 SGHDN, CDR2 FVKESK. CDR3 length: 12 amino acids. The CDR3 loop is CASSQVHSLRYF. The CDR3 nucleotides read TGTGCCAGCAGCCAAGTTCACTCCCTGCGGTACTTC.

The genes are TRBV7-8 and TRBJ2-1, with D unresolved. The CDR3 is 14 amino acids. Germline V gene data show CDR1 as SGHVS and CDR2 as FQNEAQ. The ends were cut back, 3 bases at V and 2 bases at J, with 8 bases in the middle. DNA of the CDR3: TGTGCCAGCAGCTTGGGGTCCGCCTACAATGAGCAGTTCTTC. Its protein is CASSLGSAYNEQFF.

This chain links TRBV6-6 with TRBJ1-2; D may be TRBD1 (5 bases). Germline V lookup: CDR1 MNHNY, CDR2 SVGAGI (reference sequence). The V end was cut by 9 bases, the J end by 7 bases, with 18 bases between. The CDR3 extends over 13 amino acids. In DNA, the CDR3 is TGTGCCAGTCTACCGGGGGGGAGAGGTGGCTACACCTTC. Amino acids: CASLPGGRGGYTF.

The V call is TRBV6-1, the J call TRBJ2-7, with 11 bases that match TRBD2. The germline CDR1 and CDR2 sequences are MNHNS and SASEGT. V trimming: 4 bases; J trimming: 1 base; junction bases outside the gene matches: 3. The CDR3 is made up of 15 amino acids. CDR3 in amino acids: CASSVSGRDSYEQYF. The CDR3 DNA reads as TGTGCCAGCAGTGTTAGCGGGAGGGATTCCTACGAGCAGTACTTC.

In DNA form, the CDR3 reads TGTGCCAGCAGCTTAGATCCCACCGGGGAGCTGTTTTTT. It codes for CASSLDPTGELFF. The V and J genes are TRBV11-3 and TRBJ2-2; D is unclear. The CDR3 is 13 amino acids. The V end lost 0 bases, the J end lost 4 bases, and 3 bases lay between the germline ends. Germline V gives CDR1 SGHNT, CDR2 YENEEA.

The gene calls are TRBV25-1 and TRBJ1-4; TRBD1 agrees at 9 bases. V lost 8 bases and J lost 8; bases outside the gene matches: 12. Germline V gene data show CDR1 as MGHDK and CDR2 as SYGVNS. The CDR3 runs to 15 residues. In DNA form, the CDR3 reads TGTGCCAGCTTTGGACCTGGACAGGGGACGGAAAAACTGTTTTTT. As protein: CASFGPGQGTEKLFF.

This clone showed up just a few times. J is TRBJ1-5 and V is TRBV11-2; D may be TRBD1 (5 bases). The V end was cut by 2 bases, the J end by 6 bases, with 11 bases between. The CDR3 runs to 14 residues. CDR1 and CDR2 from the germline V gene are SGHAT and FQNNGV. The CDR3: CASSLRGERQPQHF. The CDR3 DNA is TGTGCCAGCAGCTTACGAGGGGAGCGTCAGCCCCAGCATTTT.

The CDR3 loop reads CASGASSSTDTQYF. CDR3 in DNA: TGTGCCAGCGGAGCGTCCTCTAGCACAGATACGCAGTATTTT. The V and J genes are TRBV6-6 and TRBJ2-3; D is uncertain. Germline loops: CDR1 MNHNY, CDR2 SVGAGI (reference sequence). Between the trimmed V and J ends, which lost 8 bases and 0 bases, there was a span of 12 bases. The CDR3 is made up of 14 amino acids.

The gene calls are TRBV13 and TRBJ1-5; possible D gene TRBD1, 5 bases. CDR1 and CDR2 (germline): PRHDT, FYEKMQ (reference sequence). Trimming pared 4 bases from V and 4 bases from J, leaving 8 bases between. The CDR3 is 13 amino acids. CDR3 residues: CASSWGRNQPQHF. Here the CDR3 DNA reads TGTGCCAGCAGCTGGGGACGGAATCAGCCCCAGCATTTT.

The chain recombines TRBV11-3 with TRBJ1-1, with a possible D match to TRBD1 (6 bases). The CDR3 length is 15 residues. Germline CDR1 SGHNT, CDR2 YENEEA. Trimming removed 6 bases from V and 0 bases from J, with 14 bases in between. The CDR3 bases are TGTGCCAGCAGTTTGACAGGCGAAATGAACACTGAAGCTTTCTTT. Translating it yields CASSLTGEMNTEAFF.

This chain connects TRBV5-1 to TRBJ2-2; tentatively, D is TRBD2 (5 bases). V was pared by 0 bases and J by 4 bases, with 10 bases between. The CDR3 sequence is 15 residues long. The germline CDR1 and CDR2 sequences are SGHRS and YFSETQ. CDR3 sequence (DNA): TGCGCCAGCAGCTTGGAGAGGACTTCCACCGGGGAGCTGTTTTTT. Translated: CASSLERTSTGELFF.

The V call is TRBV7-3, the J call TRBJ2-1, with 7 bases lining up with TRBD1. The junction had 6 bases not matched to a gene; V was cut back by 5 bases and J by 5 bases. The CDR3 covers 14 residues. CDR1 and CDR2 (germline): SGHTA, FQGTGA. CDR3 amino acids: CASSRGQVDNEQFF. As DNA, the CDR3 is TGTGCCAGCAGCAGAGGACAGGTCGACAATGAGCAGTTCTTC.

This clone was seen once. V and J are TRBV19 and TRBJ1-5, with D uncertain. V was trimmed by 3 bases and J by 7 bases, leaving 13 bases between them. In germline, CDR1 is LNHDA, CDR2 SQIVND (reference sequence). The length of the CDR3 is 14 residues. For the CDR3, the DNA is TGTGCCAGTAGTATGTGGACCGGGAGACAGCCCCAGCATTTT. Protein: CASSMWTGRQPQHF.